This TCR beta chain was captured in a study of molecular identifiers for immune sequencing clone quantification. Whole-study findings and limits: Spiked Jurkat TCR RNA from one cell was reportedly detectable among some 1 million naive cells. Identical TCR molecules sharing a barcode could underestimate highly expanded clone sizes.

With listed TCR primers and previously described methods, bulk TCR libraries were prepared. TCRdb independently ran MiXCR on the PCR reads; one entry per CDR3 protein. The table lists some 580,000 distinct CDR3 sequences, around 25% of them singletons, with about 0.84% in the top ten. Using a CD8+CD4-CCR7+CD45RA+ phenotype, naive CD8 T cells were sorted. CDR1 is SNHLY, CDR2 FYNNEI, per germline. V gave up 1 base and J gave up 4 bases; unmatched junction bases: 8. The CDR3 totals 18 residues. This clonotype occurred a few times. Its specificity is not known. Material: naive CD8+ T cells from blood, with Jurkat cell RNA spiked in. Subset denoted: FACS-sorted CD8+CD4-CCR7+CD45RA+ naive T cells. The chain employs TRBV2 and TRBJ2-1, with TRBD2 identical over 12 bases. The receptor's source is a human donor in good health. Some libraries in this study had Jurkat cell RNA spiked in. The DNA of the CDR3 is TGTGCCAGCAGTGAAGTTGCGGCTAGCGGGAGGGGATACAATGAGCAGTTCTTC. Its translation: CASSEVAASGRGYNEQFF.